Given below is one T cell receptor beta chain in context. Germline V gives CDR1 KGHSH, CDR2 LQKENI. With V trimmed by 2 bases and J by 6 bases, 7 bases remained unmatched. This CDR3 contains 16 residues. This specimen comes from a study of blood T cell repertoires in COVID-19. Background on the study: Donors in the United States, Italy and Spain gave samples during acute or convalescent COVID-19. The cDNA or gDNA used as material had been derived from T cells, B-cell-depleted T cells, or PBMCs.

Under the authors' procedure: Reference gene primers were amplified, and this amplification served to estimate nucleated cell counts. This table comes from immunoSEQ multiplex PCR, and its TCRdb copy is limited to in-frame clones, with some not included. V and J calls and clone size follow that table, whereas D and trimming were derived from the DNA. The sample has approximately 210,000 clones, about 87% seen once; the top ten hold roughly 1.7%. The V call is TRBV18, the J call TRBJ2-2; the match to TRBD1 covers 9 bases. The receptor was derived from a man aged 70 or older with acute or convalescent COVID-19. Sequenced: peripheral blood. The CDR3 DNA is TGTGCCAGCTCACCAAATGGACAGGGGAGGTCCGGGGAGCTGTTTTTT. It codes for CASSPNGQGRSGELFF.